The 11 T cell receptor beta chains in this list originate from one sample, sequenced in a study of T cells in Graves' hyperthyroidism and ophthalmopathy (dated by TCRdb to about 2019). Libraries came from multiplex PCR. Sequencing instrument: Illumina HiSeq 2000. The TCR beta CDR3 regions were amplified from the RNA transcripts. A first-round RT-PCR of the TCR CDR3 used the HTBI primer set with the Qiagen OneStep RT-PCR kit. Starting from the raw public reads, TCRdb applied fastp trimming at Q25, assembled clones with MiXCR and retained in-frame beta chains. Merged by CDR3 protein, the rows form single entries marked with the most common genes and DNA. The table for this sample lists approximately 640,000 distinct CDR3 sequences; less than 45% of them were counted only once. The ten top clones hold less than 9% of the sample. The sample consisted of peripheral blood or thyroid tissue (not recorded which). These receptors were obtained from an adult man with Graves' disease, either hyperthyroidism or ophthalmopathy (not recorded which).

This clonotype was seen repeatedly, ten times or more. This sequence joins TRBV19 and TRBJ2-7; maybe TRBD1 (5 bases). CDR3 length: 13 residues. V gave up 4 bases and J gave up 3 bases, with 10 bases separating them. CDR1 and CDR2 (germline): LNHDA, SQIVND (reference sequence). In DNA form, the CDR3 reads TGTGCCAGTAGTACAGGGTTGCTCTACGAGCAGTACTTC. Translating gives CASSTGLLYEQYF.

The chain couples TRBV24-1 to TRBJ2-2; D remains unclear. The CDR3 length is 15 residues. The V end was cut by 3 bases, the J end by 0 bases, with 7 bases between. Germline V gene lookup returns CDR1 KGHDR and CDR2 SFDVKD. CDR3 region: CATSDGRANTGELFF. The DNA of the CDR3 is TGTGCCACCAGTGATGGACGAGCGAACACCGGGGAGCTGTTTTTT.

The chain links TRBV10-3 to TRBJ1-2; D is undetermined. Germline V CDR1 and CDR2: ENHRY, SYGVKD. Trimming cost V 3 bases and J 2 bases, with 16 bases left between them. CDR3 length: 16 amino acids. CDR3 in DNA: TGTGCCATCAGTGAAAAGGGCGGACTACGGAACTATGGCTACACCTTC. Translation: CAISEKGGLRNYGYTF.

This chain connects TRBV29-1 to TRBJ2-7; 8 nucleotides match TRBD1. The CDR3 has 13 residues. The germline gives CDR1 SQVTM, CDR2 ANQGSEA. The junction had 8 bases not matched to a gene; V was cut back by 4 bases and J by 6 bases. The CDR3 spells CSVGTTGAGEQYF. The DNA of the CDR3 is TGCAGCGTTGGGACGACAGGGGCGGGCGAGCAGTACTTC.

The chain has TRBV5-1 and TRBJ2-5, with D unclear. Germline V gene data show CDR1 as SGHRS and CDR2 as YFSETQ. Deletions cut 7 bases from V and 2 bases from J, with 18 bases between. The CDR3 totals 15 residues. This CDR3 is CASRYRPASQETQYF. The CDR3 coding sequence is TGCGCCAGCCGTTACCGTCCGGCTAGTCAAGAGACCCAGTACTTC.

In DNA form, the CDR3 reads TGTGCCACCAGCAGACCCTCTGGCTGGGGCTACACCTTC. Its protein is CATSRPSGWGYTF. This chain connects TRBV15 to TRBJ1-2; D is unresolved. Germline-derived CDR1 and CDR2 are LNHNV and YYDKDF (reference sequence). V shed 2 bases and J shed 8 bases, with 12 bases lying between them. CDR3 length: 13 residues.

Only a few counts were recorded for this clonotype. This chain links TRBV7-2 with TRBJ1-2, with a possible D match to TRBD1 (6 bases). Trimming cost V 1 base and J 5 bases, with 20 bases left between them. CDR3 length equals 17 residues. Looked up from germline, CDR1 is SGHTA and CDR2 is FQGNSA. In DNA, the CDR3 is TGTGCCAGCAGCTTAGTTCTAAGAGGACAGTCGGATTATGGCTACACCTTC. It encodes CASSLVLRGQSDYGYTF.

This clonotype has a handful of counts. The chain joins TRBV20-1 to TRBJ1-5; unclear D gene. CDR1 and CDR2 (germline): DFQATT, SNEGSKA (reference sequence). This CDR3 has 18 amino acids. V lost 0 bases and J lost 0, with 18 bases in between. The CDR3 reads CSARDRSAPNLSNQPQHF. CDR3 DNA sequence: TGCAGTGCTAGAGATCGTTCGGCTCCCAACCTTAGCAATCAGCCCCAGCATTTT.

The chain joins TRBV29-1 to TRBJ2-5; no clear D. The V gene lost 7 bases and the J gene lost 7 bases, with 4 bases spanning the gap. Per germline, CDR1 SQVTM and CDR2 ANQGSEA. This CDR3 contains 8 residues. CDR3 sequence: CSGGTQYF. In DNA, the CDR3 is TGCAGCGGCGGGACCCAGTACTTC. The entire variable domain, with the rest obtained from reference TRBV29-1 and TRBJ2-5, is as follows: SAVISQKPSRDICQRGTSLTIQCQVDSQVTMMFWYRQQPGQSLTLIATANQGSEATYESGFVIDKFPISRPNLTFSTLTVSNMSPEDSSIYLCSGGTQYFGPGTRLLVL.

V usage is TRBV29-1 and J usage is TRBJ1-5; a possible D gene is TRBD1 (6 bases). Germline-derived CDR1 and CDR2 are SQVTM and ANQGSEA. This CDR3 spans 14 amino acids. Trimming left V 6 bases short and J 0 bases short, with 12 bases between. The CDR3 DNA reads TGCAGCGTGGCCGGGACACTTAGCAATCAGCCCCAGCATTTT. Translated, it gives CSVAGTLSNQPQHF.

V gene TRBV12-3 or TRBV12-4 combines with J gene TRBJ2-7; D gene unclear. The CDR3 is 13 residues long. V dropped 6 bases and J dropped 4 bases, with 13 bases sitting between them. The CDR3 here is CASSHPWTYEQYF. The CDR3 region has the DNA TGTGCCAGCAGCCATCCATGGACGTACGAGCAGTACTTC.